This T cell receptor (beta chain) was observed in a study of T-cell reconstitution after alpha-beta-depleted transplantation in children. Broader study findings: TCRbeta diversity was high at day 60 in some patients (a result of surviving recipient T cells and thymic progenitors). The authors attributed T-cell counts and diversity one year after transplant mostly to newly produced T cells.

Worth noting for this clonotype: Its cognate antigen is unknown.

After removal of 4 bases from V and 3 bases from J, the junction contained 3 bases not matched to a gene. This CDR3 spans 14 amino acids. The germline V gene has CDR1 SGHRS and CDR2 YFSETQ. For TCRbeta, the library was prepared with unique molecular identifiers. TCRdb itself ran the PCR reads through MiXCR, one entry per CDR3 protein. The sample has fewer than 250,000 distinct CDR3 sequences, roughly 15% seen once. This chain links TRBV5-1 with TRBJ2-3; TRBD1 matches at 9 bases. This clonotype was sampled from a male patient between 2 and 10 years old who had a stem cell transplant for acute lymphoblastic leukemia, so the T cells may come from the graft donor. The sample was PBMCs, mostly from graft donor cells, taken 360 days after TCRalphabeta/CD19-depleted stem cell transplant. DNA of the CDR3: TGCGCCAGCAGCGGGGACAGGGAAACAGATACGCAGTATTTT. This codes for CASSGDRETDTQYF.